These 10 T cell receptor beta chains were all obtained from the same sample, sequenced in a study of blood T cell repertoires in COVID-19. Some clones are missing from TCRdb's copy, which holds only in-frame ones; the method was immunoSEQ multiplex PCR. Of 300,000 to 350,000 clones listed, about 88% were seen once; the top ten hold 1%. The sequenced material came from PBMCs or T cells enriched from blood (not recorded which). Receptors were obtained from a young woman who had recovered from COVID-19.

The V call is TRBV4-3, the J call TRBJ1-4; 10 bases line up with TRBD1. Germline V gene data show CDR1 as LGHNA and CDR2 as YSLEER. The V gene end was trimmed by 5 bases and the J gene end by 14 bases; junction bases not matched to a gene: 8. This CDR3 is 13 amino acids long. The CDR3 DNA reads TGCGCCAGCAGCGGCCGGAGGGACAGGGGCCTGTTTTTT. Protein: CASSGRRDRGLFF.

The chain employs TRBV29-1 and TRBJ1-2; weak D call: TRBD1 (6 bases). CDR3 length: 14 amino acids. The V gene's germline CDR1 is SQVTM and CDR2 ANQGSEA. Trimming shortened V by 6 bases and J by 0 bases, and 14 bases separated the two germline ends. The CDR3 loop is CSVGQGITNYGYTF. CDR3 in DNA: TGCAGCGTGGGGCAGGGGATAACTAACTATGGCTACACCTTC. The full variable domain, completed using reference TRBV29-1 and TRBJ1-2, is SAVISQKPSRDICQRGTSLTIQCQVDSQVTMMFWYRQQPGQSLTLIATANQGSEATYESGFVIDKFPISRPNLTFSTLTVSNMSPEDSSIYLCSVGQGITNYGYTFGSGTRLTVV.

J is TRBJ2-7 and V is TRBV10-3; D is possibly TRBD1 (6 bases). CDR1 and CDR2 (germline): ENHRY, SYGVKD. The ends were cut back, 7 bases at V and 4 bases at J, with 17 bases in the middle. The CDR3 is 14 residues long. In DNA, the CDR3 is TGTGCCATCACCCCGGACAGTGGCGCGTACGAGCAGTACTTC. Translated: CAITPDSGAYEQYF.

The chain carries TRBV6-5 and TRBJ1-6; 7 positions match TRBD1. The CDR3 runs to 15 residues. Germline CDR1 reads MNHEY; CDR2 reads SVGAGI. The V segment lost 7 bases and the J segment 8 bases; nucleotides outside the gene matches: 11. The CDR3 DNA follows: TGTGCCAGCACCTGGAGGCCCCAGGGGGATTCACCCCTCCACTTT. It translates to CASTWRPQGDSPLHF.

This clone showed up just once. The DNA of the CDR3 is TGCAGCGTTGCCAGGGCTGAGAACACCGGGGAGCTGTTTTTT. Its translation is CSVARAENTGELFF. V and J are TRBV29-1 and TRBJ2-2, with D maybe TRBD1 (5 bases). This CDR3 comprises 14 residues. CDR1 SQVTM and CDR2 ANQGSEA come from the germline V gene. V lost 4 bases and J 1 base, leaving 10 bases between the germline ends.

The chain carries TRBV7-2 and TRBJ1-2, with 7 bases that match TRBD1. In germline, CDR1 is SGHTA, CDR2 FQGNSA. The CDR3 is made up of 13 amino acids. The J segment lost 3 bases and the V segment lost 2 bases, leaving 0 bases of the junction unmatched. The CDR3 loop reads CASSLQGDYGYTF. DNA of the CDR3: TGTGCCAGCAGCTTACAGGGGGACTATGGCTACACCTTC.

This clone showed up just a few times. The chain is built from TRBV6-1 and TRBJ2-7; tentative D call: TRBD1 (5 bases). The V gene's germline CDR1 is MNHNS and CDR2 SASEGT. V shed 3 bases and J shed 3 bases, with 9 bases lying between them. The CDR3 consists of 13 residues. This CDR3 is CASSELGHYEQYF. The CDR3 DNA reads TGTGCCAGCAGTGAGCTAGGACACTACGAGCAGTACTTC.

This clone was detected only once. This rearrangement joins TRBV27 to TRBJ1-2; D perhaps matches TRBD1 (5 bases). CDR1 is MNHEY, CDR2 SMNVEV, per germline (reference sequence). CDR3 length: 15 residues. V was cut by 1 base and J by 8 bases, with 17 bases left in between. The chain's CDR3 is CASSLFAGSNGGYTF. CDR3 DNA sequence: TGTGCCAGCAGTTTATTCGCAGGGTCGAATGGGGGCTACACCTTC.

J is TRBJ1-1 and V is TRBV11-2; TRBD1 aligns across 9 bases. With V trimmed by 7 bases and J by 1 base, 4 bases remained unmatched. Germline V gene lookup returns CDR1 SGHAT and CDR2 FQNNGV. The CDR3 loop spans 14 amino acids. CDR3 bases: TGTGCCAGCACCCAGACAGGGGGGAACACTGAAGCTTTCTTT. This gives the protein CASTQTGGNTEAFF.

The V call is TRBV5-1, the J call TRBJ2-7; TRBD2 matches 8 bases. From germline, CDR1 is SGHRS and CDR2 YFSETQ. CDR3 size: 12 residues. The J segment lost 7 bases and the V segment lost 2 bases, leaving 2 bases of the junction unmatched. CDR3 sequence reads: CASSFPGGEQYF. The DNA for the CDR3 is TGCGCCAGCAGCTTCCCGGGAGGGGAGCAGTACTTC.